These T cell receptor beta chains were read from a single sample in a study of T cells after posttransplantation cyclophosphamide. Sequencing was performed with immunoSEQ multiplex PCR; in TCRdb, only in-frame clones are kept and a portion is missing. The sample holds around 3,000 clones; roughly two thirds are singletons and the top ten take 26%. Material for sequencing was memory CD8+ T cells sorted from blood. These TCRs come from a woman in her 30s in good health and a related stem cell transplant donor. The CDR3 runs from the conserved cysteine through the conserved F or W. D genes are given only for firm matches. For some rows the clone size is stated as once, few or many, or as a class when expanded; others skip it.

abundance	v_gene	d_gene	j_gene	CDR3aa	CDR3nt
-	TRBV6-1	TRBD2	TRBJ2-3	CASSGTSGGADTQYF	TGTGCCAGCAGTGGGACTAGCGGGGGGGCAGATACGCAGTATTTT
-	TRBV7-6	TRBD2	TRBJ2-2	CASSFRDYRRTGELFF	TGTGCCAGCAGCTTTCGGGACTACCGGAGGACCGGGGAGCTGTTTTTT
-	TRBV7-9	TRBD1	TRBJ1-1	CASSGQGNNEAFF	TGTGCCAGCAGCGGACAGGGCAATAATGAAGCTTTCTTT
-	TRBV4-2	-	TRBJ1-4	CASSQSAPGKGGEKLFF	TGTGCCAGCAGCCAATCTGCCCCCGGGAAAGGGGGTGAAAAACTGTTTTTT
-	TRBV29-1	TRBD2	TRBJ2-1	CSVEGTSGGLYNEQFF	TGCAGCGTTGAGGGGACTAGCGGGGGCCTTTACAATGAGCAGTTCTTC
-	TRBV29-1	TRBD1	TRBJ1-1	CSVLDRGYTEAFF	TGCAGCGTCCTGGACAGGGGGTACACTGAAGCTTTCTTT
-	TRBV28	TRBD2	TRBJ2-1	CASRLAGGLNNEQFF	TGTGCCAGCAGACTTGCGGGGGGCCTAAACAATGAGCAGTTCTTC
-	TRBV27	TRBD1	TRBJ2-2	CASRPITGGGGELFF	TGTGCCAGCAGACCAATCACAGGGGGAGGCGGGGAGCTGTTTTTT
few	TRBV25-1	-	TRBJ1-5	CASSEYGLNQPQHF	TGTGCCAGCAGTGAATACGGTCTAAATCAGCCCCAGCATTTT
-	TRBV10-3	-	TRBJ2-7	CAISQVEAPYEQYF	TGTGCCATCAGCCAGGTCGAAGCCCCCTACGAGCAGTACTTC
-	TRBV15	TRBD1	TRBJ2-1	CATSRSDRGPYNEQFF	TGTGCCACCAGCAGATCGGACAGGGGCCCCTACAATGAGCAGTTCTTC
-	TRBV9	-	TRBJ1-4	CASSVGLGARQATNEKLFF	TGTGCCAGCAGCGTAGGGTTGGGGGCGAGACAAGCAACTAATGAAAAACTGTTTTTT
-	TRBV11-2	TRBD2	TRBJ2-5	CASTRASGVPYQETQYF	TGTGCCAGCACTCGGGCTAGCGGGGTACCGTACCAAGAGACCCAGTACTTC
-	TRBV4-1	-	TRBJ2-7	CASSQDQTGDYEQYF	TGCGCCAGCAGCCAAGATCAGACGGGGGACTACGAGCAGTACTTC
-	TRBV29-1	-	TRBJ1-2	CSVDGAGSNYGYTF	TGCAGCGTCGACGGTGCGGGTTCTAACTATGGCTACACCTTC
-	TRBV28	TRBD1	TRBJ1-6	CASSWDRDNSPLHF	TGTGCCAGCAGCTGGGACAGGGATAATTCCCCCCTCCACTTT
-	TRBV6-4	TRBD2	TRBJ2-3	CASSETGGYTDTQYF	TGTGCCAGCAGTGAGACGGGGGGTTACACAGATACGCAGTATTTT
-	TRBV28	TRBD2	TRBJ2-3	CASSLEQTGGATDTQYF	TGTGCCAGCAGTTTAGAACAGACCGGGGGGGCCACAGATACGCAGTATTTT
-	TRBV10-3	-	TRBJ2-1	CAISESDIPTNEQFF	TGTGCCATCAGTGAGTCGGACATCCCCACCAATGAGCAGTTCTTC
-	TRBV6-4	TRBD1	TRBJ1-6	CASRPTGDNSPLHF	TGTGCCAGCAGGCCTACAGGGGATAATTCACCCCTCCACTTT
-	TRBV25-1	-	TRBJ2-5	CASSEDTIRTQYF	TGTGCCAGCAGTGAGGACACAATTCGGACCCAGTACTTC
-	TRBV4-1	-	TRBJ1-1	CASSRGLMNTEAFF	TGCGCCAGCAGCCGCGGACTCATGAACACTGAAGCTTTCTTT
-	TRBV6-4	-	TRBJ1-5	CASSAGDNQPQHF	TGTGCCAGCAGTGCGGGGGACAATCAGCCCCAGCATTTT
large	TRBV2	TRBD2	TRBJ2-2	CASRSASGEGAPGELFF	TGTGCCAGCAGGTCTGCTAGCGGGGAAGGTGCTCCCGGGGAGCTGTTTTTT
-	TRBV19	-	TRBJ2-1	CASSIGPLEGNEQFF	TGTGCCAGTAGTATAGGGCCTCTAGAGGGCAATGAGCAGTTCTTC
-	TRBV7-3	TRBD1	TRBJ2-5	CASSGTGALETQYF	TGTGCCAGCAGCGGGACAGGGGCTTTGGAGACCCAGTACTTC
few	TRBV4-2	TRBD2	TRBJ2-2	CASSTGGRDGELFF	TGTGCCAGCAGCACGGGGGGGCGCGACGGGGAGCTGTTTTTT
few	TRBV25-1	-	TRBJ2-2	CASSENAETGELFF	TGTGCCAGCAGTGAAAATGCGGAGACCGGGGAGCTGTTTTTT
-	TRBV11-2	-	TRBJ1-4	CASSPSGGALEKLFF	TGTGCCAGCAGCCCTTCGGGGGGGGCGCTTGAAAAACTGTTTTTT
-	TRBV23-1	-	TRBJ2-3	CASRPTGTKNTTGDTQYF	TGCGCCAGCAGACCTACCGGGACGAAAAATACAACAGGGGATACGCAGTATTTT
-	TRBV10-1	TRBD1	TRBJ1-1	CASKTGEATEAFF	TGCGCCAGCAAGACAGGGGAGGCCACTGAAGCTTTCTTT
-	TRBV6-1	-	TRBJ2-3	CASSVVAGGTDTQYF	TGTGCCAGCAGTGTGGTCGCCGGAGGCACAGATACGCAGTATTTT
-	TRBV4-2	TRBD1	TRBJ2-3	CASSQERGTGADTQYF	TGTGCCAGCAGCCAAGAGAGGGGTACAGGGGCCGATACGCAGTATTTT
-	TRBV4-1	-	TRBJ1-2	CASSQEGAVNYGYTF	TGCGCCAGCAGCCAAGAGGGGGCGGTGAACTATGGCTACACCTTC
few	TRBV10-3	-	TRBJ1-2	CATARTEPTNYGYTF	TGTGCCACCGCCCGGACAGAACCGACTAACTATGGCTACACCTTC
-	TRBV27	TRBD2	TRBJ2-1	CASSLTSGASNEQFF	TGTGCCAGCAGTTTGACTAGCGGGGCGTCCAATGAGCAGTTCTTC
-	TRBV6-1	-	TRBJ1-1	CASSERGLGTEAFF	TGTGCCAGCAGTGAACGGGGATTGGGCACTGAAGCTTTCTTT